The rows below give T cell receptor beta chains drawn from one sample of a study of regulatory T cells in long-lasting Graves disease. TCRdb reprocessed the multiplex PCR reads via MiXCR and lists one record per CDR3 protein. Among under 500,000 distinct CDR3 sequences listed, about a fifth were seen once. Material: peripheral blood mononuclear cells (PBMCs), obtained when the disease was refractory, from a patient treated with antithyroid drugs. The receptor set was obtained from a female donor with Graves disease. The CDR3 runs from the conserved cysteine through the conserved F or W. The D gene is left open where the match is weak. Only part of the rows carry a size: once, few, many, or a class if the clone is expanded.

>NA|TRBV7-9|TRBJ2-7|few
CASSSTETDLDYEQYF
TGTGCCAGCAGCTCCACGGAGACAGACTTAGACTACGAGCAGTACTTC
>NA|TRBV6-2/TRBV6-3|TRBJ2-2|many
CASSGAEATGELFF
TGTGCCAGCAGTGGTGCGGAAGCTACCGGGGAGCTGTTTTTT
>NA|TRBV7-9|TRBJ1-1|NA
CASSYLDMNTEAFF
TGTGCCAGCAGCTACTTAGACATGAACACTGAAGCTTTCTTT
>NA|TRBV12-3/TRBV12-4|TRBJ1-5|few
CASSLTIGQIGQPQHF
TGTGCCAGCAGTTTAACAATTGGTCAGATCGGTCAGCCCCAGCATTTT
>NA|TRBV20-1|TRBJ1-2|NA
CSARAHAGYGGYTF
TGCAGTGCTAGAGCGCACGCAGGGTATGGCGGCTACACCTTC
>NA|TRBV11-2|TRBJ2-7|few
CASSLGTYSSYEQYF
TGTGCCAGCAGCTTAGGGACTTATAGCTCCTACGAGCAGTACTTC
>TRBD1|TRBV6-1|TRBJ1-4|few
CATGQGPEKLFF
TGTGCCACCGGACAGGGCCCGGAAAAACTGTTTTTT
>NA|TRBV28|TRBJ1-2|many
CASRRTVNYGYTF
TGTGCCAGCAGGAGGACAGTAAACTATGGCTACACCTTC
>NA|TRBV10-2|TRBJ1-5|few
CASKEAGSNQPQHF
TGCGCCAGCAAGGAGGCGGGAAGCAATCAGCCCCAGCATTTT
>TRBD1|TRBV29-1|TRBJ1-1|NA
CSVGTGGETEAFF
TGCAGCGTGGGGACAGGGGGCGAAACTGAAGCTTTCTTT
>NA|TRBV10-1|TRBJ2-7|NA
CASSVRDQTYEQYF
TGCGCCAGCAGTGTCCGGGACCAAACCTACGAGCAGTACTTC
>NA|TRBV24-1|TRBJ2-7|NA
CATSARDTTYEQYF
TGTGCCACCAGTGCCCGGGACACTACCTACGAGCAGTACTTC
>TRBD1|TRBV20-1|TRBJ2-5|many
CSASGTVETQYF
TGCAGTGCTAGTGGGACAGTGGAGACCCAGTACTTC
>TRBD1|TRBV27|TRBJ2-7|many
CASGHRGSSYEQYF
TGTGCCAGCGGACACAGGGGGAGCTCCTACGAGCAGTACTTC
>NA|TRBV30|TRBJ1-5|many
CAWSVSGQPQHF
TGTGCCTGGAGTGTAAGTGGGCAGCCCCAGCATTTT
>TRBD2|TRBV7-2|TRBJ2-5|many
CASSETSGGRGKTQYF
TGTGCCAGCAGCGAGACTAGCGGGGGAAGGGGGAAGACCCAGTACTTC
>NA|TRBV7-9|TRBJ1-2|NA
CASSSGPPTGNYGYTF
TGTGCCAGCAGCTCGGGCCCCCCAACAGGGAACTATGGCTACACCTTC
>TRBD2|TRBV6-1|TRBJ2-7|few
CASRRSGSLGEQYF
TGTGCCAGCAGACGTAGCGGGAGTTTGGGCGAGCAGTACTTC
>NA|TRBV12-3/TRBV12-4|TRBJ1-2|many
CASSLDPGTYGYTF
TGTGCCAGCAGTTTAGATCCAGGCACCTATGGCTACACCTTC
>NA|TRBV20-1|TRBJ1-1|NA
CSALEPVSTEAFF
TGCAGTGCCCTCGAGCCGGTGTCCACTGAAGCTTTCTTT
>NA|TRBV9|TRBJ1-6|few
CASSVKIQDSPLHF
TGTGCCAGCAGCGTAAAGATCCAAGATTCACCCCTCCACTTT
>NA|TRBV12-3/TRBV12-4|TRBJ2-7|NA
CASSLRAGSVSYEQYF
TGTGCCAGCAGTTTAAGGGCAGGGTCGGTCTCCTACGAGCAGTACTTC
>NA|TRBV7-6|TRBJ1-6|few
CASSPGTGPYNSPLHF
TGTGCCAGCAGCCCGGGAACAGGGCCGTATAATTCACCCCTCCACTTT
>NA|TRBV28|TRBJ2-7|many
CASTNFQTAGEQYF
TGTGCCAGCACCAATTTCCAGACAGCGGGCGAGCAGTACTTC
>NA|TRBV27|TRBJ2-7|NA
CASSSRATSYEQYF
TGTGCCAGCAGTTCCAGGGCGACCTCCTACGAGCAGTACTTC
>NA|TRBV12-3/TRBV12-4|TRBJ2-5|NA
CASSPGSAPVGTQYF
TGTGCCAGCAGTCCAGGGTCGGCTCCCGTTGGGACCCAGTACTTC